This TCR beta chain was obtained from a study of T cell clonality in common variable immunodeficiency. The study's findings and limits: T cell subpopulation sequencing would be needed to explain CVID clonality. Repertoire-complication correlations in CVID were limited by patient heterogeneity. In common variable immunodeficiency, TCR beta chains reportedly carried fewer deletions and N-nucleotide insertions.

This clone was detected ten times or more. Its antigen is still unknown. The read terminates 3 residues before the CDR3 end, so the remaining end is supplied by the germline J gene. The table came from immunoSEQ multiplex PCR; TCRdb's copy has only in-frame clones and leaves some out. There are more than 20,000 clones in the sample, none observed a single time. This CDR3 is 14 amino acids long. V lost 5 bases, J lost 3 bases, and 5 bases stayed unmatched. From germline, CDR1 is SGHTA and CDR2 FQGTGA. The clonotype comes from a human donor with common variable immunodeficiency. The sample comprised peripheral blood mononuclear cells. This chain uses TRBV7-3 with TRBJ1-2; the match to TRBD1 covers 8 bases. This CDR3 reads CASSGAGGDYGYTF. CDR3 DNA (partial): TGTGCCAGCAGCGGGGCAGGGGGCGACTATGGC.